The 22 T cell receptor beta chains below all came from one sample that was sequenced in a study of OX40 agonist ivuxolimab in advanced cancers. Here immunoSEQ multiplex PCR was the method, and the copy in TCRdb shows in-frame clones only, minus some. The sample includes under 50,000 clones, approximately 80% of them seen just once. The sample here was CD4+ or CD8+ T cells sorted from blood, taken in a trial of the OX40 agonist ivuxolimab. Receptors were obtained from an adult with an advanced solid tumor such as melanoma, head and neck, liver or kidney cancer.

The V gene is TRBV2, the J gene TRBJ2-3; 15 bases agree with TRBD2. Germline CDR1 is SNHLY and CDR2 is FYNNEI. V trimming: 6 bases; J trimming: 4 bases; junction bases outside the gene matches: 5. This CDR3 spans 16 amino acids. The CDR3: CASREGLAGGSDTQYF. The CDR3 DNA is TGTGCCAGCAGGGAGGGACTAGCGGGAGGTTCAGATACGCAGTATTTT.

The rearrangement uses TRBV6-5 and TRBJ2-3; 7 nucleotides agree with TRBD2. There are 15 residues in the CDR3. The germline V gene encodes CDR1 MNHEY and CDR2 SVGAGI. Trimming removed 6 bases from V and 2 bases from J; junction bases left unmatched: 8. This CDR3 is CASSRGSSPTDTQYF. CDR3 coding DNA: TGTGCCAGCAGCCGCGGGAGCTCCCCCACAGATACGCAGTATTTT.

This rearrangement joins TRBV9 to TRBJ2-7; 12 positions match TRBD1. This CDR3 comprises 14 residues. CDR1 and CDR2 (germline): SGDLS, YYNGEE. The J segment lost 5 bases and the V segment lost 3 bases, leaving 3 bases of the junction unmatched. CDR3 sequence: CASSGGQGADEQYF. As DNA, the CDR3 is TGTGCCAGCAGCGGGGGACAGGGGGCAGACGAGCAGTACTTC.

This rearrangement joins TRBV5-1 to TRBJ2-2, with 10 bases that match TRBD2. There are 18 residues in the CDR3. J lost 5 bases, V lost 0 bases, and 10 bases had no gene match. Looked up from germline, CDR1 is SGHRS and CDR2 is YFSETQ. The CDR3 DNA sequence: TGCGCCAGCAGCTTGGCCGTGGCTAGCGGGAGATGGACCGGGGAGCTGTTTTTT. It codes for CASSLAVASGRWTGELFF.

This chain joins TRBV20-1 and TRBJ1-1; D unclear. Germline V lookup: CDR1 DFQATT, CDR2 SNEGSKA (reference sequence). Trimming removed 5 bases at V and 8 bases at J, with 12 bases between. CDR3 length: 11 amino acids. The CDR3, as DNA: TGCAGTGCTCTTCAGAGAAAAGAAGCTTTCTTT. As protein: CSALQRKEAFF.

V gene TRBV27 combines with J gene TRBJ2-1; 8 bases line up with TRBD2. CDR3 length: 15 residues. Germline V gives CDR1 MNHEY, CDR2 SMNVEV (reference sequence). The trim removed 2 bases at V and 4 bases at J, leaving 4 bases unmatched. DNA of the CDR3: TGTGCCAGCAGTTTAGGAGCGGGAGCTTACAATGAGCAGTTCTTC. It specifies CASSLGAGAYNEQFF.

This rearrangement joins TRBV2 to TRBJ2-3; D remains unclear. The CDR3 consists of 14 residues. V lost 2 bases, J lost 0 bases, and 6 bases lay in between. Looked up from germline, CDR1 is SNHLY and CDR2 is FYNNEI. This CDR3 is CASSEKGSTDTQYF. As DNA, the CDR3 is TGTGCCAGCAGTGAAAAGGGCAGCACAGATACGCAGTATTTT.

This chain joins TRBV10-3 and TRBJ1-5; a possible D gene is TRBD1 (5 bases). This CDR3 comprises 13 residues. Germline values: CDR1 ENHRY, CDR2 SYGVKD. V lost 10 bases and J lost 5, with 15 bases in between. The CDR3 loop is CASGAMVDQPQHF. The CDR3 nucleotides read TGTGCCAGCGGGGCAATGGTTGATCAGCCCCAGCATTTT.

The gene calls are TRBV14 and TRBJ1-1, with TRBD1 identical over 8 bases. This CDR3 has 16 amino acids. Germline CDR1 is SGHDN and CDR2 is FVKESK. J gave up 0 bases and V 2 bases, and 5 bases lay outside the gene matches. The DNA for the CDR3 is TGTGCCAGCAGCCAAAACAGGGGGAGCATGAACACTGAAGCTTTCTTT. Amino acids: CASSQNRGSMNTEAFF.

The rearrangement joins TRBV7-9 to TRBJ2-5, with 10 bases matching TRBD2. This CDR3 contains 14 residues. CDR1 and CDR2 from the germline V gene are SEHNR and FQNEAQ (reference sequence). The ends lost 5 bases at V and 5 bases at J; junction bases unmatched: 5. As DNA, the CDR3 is TGTGCCAGCAGCCCGGGGGGACTAGCGGAGACCCAGTACTTC. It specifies CASSPGGLAETQYF. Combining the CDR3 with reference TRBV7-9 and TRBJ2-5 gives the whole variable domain DTGVSQNPRHKITKRGQNVTFRCDPISEHNRLYWYRQTLGQGPEFLTYFQNEAQLEKSRLLSDRFSAERPKGSFSTLEIQRTEQGDSAMYLCASSPGGLAETQYFGPGTRLLVL.

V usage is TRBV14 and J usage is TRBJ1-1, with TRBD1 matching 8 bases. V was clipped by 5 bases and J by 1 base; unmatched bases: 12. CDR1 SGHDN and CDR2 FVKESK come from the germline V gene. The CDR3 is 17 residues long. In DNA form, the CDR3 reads TGTGCCAGCAGCGAAATAGACAGGGGATGGACGAACACTGAAGCTTTCTTT. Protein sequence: CASSEIDRGWTNTEAFF.

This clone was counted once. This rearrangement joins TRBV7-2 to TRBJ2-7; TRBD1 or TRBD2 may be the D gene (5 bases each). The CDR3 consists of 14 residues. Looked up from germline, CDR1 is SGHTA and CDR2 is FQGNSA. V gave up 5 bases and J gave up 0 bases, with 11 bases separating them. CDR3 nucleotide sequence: TGTGCCAGCAGCAGGGGACGAACCTCCTACGAGCAGTACTTC. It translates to CASSRGRTSYEQYF.

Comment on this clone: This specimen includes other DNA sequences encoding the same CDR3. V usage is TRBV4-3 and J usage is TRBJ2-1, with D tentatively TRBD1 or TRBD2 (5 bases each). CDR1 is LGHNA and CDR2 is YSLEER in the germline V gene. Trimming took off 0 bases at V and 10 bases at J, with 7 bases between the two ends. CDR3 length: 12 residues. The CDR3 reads CASSQDWGEQFF. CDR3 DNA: TGCGCCAGCAGCCAAGATTGGGGGGAGCAGTTCTTC.

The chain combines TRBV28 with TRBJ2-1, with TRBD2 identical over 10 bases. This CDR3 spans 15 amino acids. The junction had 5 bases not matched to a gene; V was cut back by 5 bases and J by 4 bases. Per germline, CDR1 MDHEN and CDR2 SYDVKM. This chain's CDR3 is CASSLGTSVYNEQFF. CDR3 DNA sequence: TGTGCCAGCAGTCTCGGGACTAGCGTATACAATGAGCAGTTCTTC.

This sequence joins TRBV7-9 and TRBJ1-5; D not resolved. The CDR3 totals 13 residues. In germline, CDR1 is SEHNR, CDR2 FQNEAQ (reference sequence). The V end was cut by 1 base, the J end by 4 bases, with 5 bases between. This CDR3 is CASSLEQNQPQHF. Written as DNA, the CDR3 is TGTGCCAGCAGCTTAGAGCAAAATCAGCCCCAGCATTTT.

CDR3 DNA: TGTGCCAGCAGCTTAAGGGACAGGGGGCTTCAAGAGACCCAGTACTTC. Protein: CASSLRDRGLQETQYF. The gene calls are TRBV7-8 and TRBJ2-5; 12 bases align to TRBD1. Per the germline V gene, CDR1 is SGHVS and CDR2 is FQNEAQ. With 2 bases clipped from V and 2 bases from J, the junction kept 3 bases outside the gene matches. This CDR3 is 16 amino acids long.

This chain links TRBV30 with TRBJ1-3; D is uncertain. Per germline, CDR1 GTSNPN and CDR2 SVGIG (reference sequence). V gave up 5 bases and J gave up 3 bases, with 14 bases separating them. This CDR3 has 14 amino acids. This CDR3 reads CAWGSGVVGNTIYF. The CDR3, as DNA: TGTGCCTGGGGGAGCGGGGTCGTTGGAAACACCATATATTTT.

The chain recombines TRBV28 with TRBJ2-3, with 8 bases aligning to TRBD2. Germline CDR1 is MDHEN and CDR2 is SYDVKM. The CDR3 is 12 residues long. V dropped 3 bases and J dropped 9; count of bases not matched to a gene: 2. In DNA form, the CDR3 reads TGTGCCAGCAGTTTCGGGAGGGGGACGCAGTATTTT. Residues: CASSFGRGTQYF.

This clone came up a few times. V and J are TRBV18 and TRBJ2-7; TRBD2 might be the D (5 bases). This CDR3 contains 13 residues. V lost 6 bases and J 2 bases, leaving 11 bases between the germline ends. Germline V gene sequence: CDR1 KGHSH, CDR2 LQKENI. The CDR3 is CASSREVTYEQYF. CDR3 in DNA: TGTGCCAGCTCTCGGGAAGTTACCTACGAGCAGTACTTC.

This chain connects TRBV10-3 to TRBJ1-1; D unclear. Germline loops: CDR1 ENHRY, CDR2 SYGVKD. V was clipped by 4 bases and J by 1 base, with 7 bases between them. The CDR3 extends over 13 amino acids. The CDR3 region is CAISGAGNTEAFF. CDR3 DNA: TGTGCCATCAGTGGGGCAGGGAACACTGAAGCTTTCTTT.

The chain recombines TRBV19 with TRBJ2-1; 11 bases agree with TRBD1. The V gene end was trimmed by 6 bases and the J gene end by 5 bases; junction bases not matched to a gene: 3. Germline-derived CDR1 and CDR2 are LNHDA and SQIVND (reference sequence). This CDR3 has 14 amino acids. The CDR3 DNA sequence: TGTGCCAGTAGGGGGACAGGGGGTCACAATGAGCAGTTCTTC. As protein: CASRGTGGHNEQFF.

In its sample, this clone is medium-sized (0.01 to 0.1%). CDR3 coding DNA: TGTGGTGGGAACACTGAAGCTTTCTTT. It codes for CGGNTEAFF. The V and J genes are TRBV5-3 and TRBJ1-1; D gene unclear. Being an ORF, TRBV5-3 has a function that is uncertain. This CDR3 contains 9 residues.